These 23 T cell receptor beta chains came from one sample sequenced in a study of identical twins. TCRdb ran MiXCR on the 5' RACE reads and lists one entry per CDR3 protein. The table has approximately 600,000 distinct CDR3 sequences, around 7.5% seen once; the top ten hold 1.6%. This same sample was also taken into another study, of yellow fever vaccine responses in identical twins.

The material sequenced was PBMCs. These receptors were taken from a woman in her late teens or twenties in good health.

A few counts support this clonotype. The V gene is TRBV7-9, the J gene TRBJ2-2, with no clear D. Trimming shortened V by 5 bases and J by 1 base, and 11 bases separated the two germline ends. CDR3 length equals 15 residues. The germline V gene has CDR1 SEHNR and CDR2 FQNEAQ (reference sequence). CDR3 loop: CASSPDQLNTGELFF. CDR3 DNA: TGTGCCAGCAGCCCTGACCAGTTGAACACCGGGGAGCTGTTTTTT.

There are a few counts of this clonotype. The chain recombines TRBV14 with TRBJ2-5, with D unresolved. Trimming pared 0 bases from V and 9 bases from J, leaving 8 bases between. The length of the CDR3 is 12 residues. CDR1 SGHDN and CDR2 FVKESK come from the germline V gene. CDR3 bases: TGTGCCAGCAGCCAAGACTTCTTGGCCCAGTACTTC. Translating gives CASSQDFLAQYF.

The CDR3 DNA is TGTGCCAGCAGTTTATTGGGGACAGGGGAAGGCTACACCTTC. It codes for CASSLLGTGEGYTF. The chain carries TRBV27 and TRBJ1-2; 10 bases are a match to TRBD1. Germline V gene sequence: CDR1 MNHEY, CDR2 SMNVEV (reference sequence). The CDR3 is 14 amino acids. J lost 8 bases, V lost 1 base, and 4 bases had no gene match.

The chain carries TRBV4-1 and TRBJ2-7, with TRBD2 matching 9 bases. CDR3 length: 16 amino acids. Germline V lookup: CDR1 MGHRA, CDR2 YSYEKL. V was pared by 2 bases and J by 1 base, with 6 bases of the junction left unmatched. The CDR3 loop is CASSQSPLAGSYEQYF. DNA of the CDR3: TGCGCCAGCAGCCAAAGCCCCCTAGCGGGGTCCTACGAGCAGTACTTC.

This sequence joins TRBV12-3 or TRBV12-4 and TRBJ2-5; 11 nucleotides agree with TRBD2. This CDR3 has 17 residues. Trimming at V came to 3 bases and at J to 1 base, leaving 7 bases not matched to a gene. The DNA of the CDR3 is TGTGCCAGCAGTTTGGTTCTAGCGGGGGGCTCCCAAGAGACCCAGTACTTC. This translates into CASSLVLAGGSQETQYF.

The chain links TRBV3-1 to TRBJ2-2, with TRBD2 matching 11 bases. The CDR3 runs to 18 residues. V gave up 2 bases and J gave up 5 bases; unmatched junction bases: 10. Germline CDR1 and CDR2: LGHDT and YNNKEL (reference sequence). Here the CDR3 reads CASSQYVGLAGLTGELFF. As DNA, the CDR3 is TGTGCCAGCAGCCAATATGTTGGACTAGCGGGCCTAACCGGGGAGCTGTTTTTT.

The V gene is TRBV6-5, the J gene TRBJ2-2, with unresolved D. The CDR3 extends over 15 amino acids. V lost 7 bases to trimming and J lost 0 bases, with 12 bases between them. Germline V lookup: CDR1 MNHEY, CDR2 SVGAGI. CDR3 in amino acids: CASISQVSNTGELFF. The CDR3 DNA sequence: TGTGCCAGCATTTCCCAGGTTTCGAACACCGGGGAGCTGTTTTTT.

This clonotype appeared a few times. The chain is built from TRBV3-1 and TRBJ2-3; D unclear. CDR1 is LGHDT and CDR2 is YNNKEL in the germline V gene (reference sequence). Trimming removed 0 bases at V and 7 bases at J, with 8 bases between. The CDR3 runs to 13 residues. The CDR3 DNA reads TGTGCCAGCAGCCAAGATCTGGGGAATACGCAGTATTTT. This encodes CASSQDLGNTQYF.

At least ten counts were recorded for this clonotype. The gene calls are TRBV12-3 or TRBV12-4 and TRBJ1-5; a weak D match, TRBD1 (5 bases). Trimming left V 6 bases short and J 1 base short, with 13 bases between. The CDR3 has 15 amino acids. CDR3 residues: CASREAGGSNQPQHF. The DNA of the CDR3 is TGTGCCAGCAGAGAAGCGGGGGGGAGCAATCAGCCCCAGCATTTT.

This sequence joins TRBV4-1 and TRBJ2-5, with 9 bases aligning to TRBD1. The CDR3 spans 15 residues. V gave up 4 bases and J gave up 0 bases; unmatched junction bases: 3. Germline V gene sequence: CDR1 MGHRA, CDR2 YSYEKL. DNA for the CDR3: TGCGCCAGCAGCCTCCGGGACAGGGACCAAGAGACCCAGTACTTC. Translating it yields CASSLRDRDQETQYF.

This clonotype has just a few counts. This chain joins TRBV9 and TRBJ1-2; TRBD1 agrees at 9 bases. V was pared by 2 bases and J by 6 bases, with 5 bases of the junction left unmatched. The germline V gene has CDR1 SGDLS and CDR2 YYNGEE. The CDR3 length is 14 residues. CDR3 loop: CASSVGQGSHGYTF. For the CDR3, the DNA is TGTGCCAGCAGCGTGGGACAGGGCTCCCATGGCTACACCTTC. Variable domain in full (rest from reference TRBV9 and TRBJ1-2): DSGVTQTPKHLITATGQRVTLRCSPRSGDLSVYWYQQSLDQGLQFLIQYYNGEERAKGNILERFSAQQFPDLHSELNLSSLELGDSALYFCASSVGQGSHGYTFGSGTRLTVV.

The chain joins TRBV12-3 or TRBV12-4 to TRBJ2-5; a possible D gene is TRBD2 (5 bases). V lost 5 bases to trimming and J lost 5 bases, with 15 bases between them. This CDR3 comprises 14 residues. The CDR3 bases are TGTGCCAGCAGTGCCAGGACCCGAGGGGAGACCCAGTACTTC. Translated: CASSARTRGETQYF.

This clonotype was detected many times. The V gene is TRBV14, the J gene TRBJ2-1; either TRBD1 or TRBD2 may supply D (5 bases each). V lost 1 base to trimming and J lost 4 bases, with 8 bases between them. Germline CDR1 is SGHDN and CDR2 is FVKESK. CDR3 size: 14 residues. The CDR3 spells CASSQVWGYNEQFF. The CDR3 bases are TGTGCCAGCAGCCAAGTATGGGGGTACAATGAGCAGTTCTTC. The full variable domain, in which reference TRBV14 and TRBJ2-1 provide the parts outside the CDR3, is EAGVTQFPSHSVIEKGQTVTLRCDPISGHDNLYWYRRVMGKEIKFLLHFVKESKQDESGMPNNRFLAERTGGTYSTLKVQPAELEDSGVYFCASSQVWGYNEQFFGPGTRLTVL.

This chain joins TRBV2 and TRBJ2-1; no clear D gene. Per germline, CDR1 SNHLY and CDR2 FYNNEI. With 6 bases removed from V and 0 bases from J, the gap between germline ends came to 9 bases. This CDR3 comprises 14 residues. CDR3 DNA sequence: TGTGCCAGCAGAACGGACGTCTCCTACAATGAGCAGTTCTTC. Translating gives CASRTDVSYNEQFF.

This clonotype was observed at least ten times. This chain's CDR3 is CASSSDQNEQFF. The CDR3 DNA is TGTGCCAGCAGTTCGGACCAAAATGAGCAGTTCTTC. The chain uses TRBV11-2 and TRBJ2-1; no firm D call. The germline gives CDR1 SGHAT, CDR2 FQNNGV. V lost 6 bases, J lost 7 bases, and 10 bases lay in between. The CDR3 contains 12 residues.

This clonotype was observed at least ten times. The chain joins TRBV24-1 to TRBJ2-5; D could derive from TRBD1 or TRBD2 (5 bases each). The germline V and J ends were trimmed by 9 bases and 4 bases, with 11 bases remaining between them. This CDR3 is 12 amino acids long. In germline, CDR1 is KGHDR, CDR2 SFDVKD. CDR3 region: CATGGLGETQYF. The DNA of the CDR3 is TGTGCCACCGGGGGATTGGGAGAGACCCAGTACTTC.

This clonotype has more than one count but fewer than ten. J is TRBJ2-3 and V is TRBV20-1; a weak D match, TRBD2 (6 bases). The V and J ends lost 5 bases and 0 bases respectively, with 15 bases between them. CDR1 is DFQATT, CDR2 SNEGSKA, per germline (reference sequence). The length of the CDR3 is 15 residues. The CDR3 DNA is TGCAGTGCTCTGAACCTAGCGACCAGCACAGATACGCAGTATTTT. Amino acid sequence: CSALNLATSTDTQYF.

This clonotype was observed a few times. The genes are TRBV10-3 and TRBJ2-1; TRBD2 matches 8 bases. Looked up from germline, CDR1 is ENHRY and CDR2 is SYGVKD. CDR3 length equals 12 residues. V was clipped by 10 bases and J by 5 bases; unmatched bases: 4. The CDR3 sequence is CATSGSNNEQFF. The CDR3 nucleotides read TGTGCCACCAGCGGGAGTAACAATGAGCAGTTCTTC.

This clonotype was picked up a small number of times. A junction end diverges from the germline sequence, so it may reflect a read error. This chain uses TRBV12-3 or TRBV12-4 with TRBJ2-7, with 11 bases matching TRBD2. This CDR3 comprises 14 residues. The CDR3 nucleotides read TGTGCCAGCAGGTTAGCGGGAGGGCCTGGGGAGCAGTACTTC. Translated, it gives CASRLAGGPGEQYF.

CDR3 DNA: TGTGCCAGCAGTGTATCGTCAGGGGGTCCCTACGAGCAGTACTTC. Its protein product is CASSVSSGGPYEQYF. The chain joins TRBV25-1 to TRBJ2-7, with 7 bases fitting TRBD1. J was trimmed by 2 bases and V by 4 bases; bases with no gene match: 8. This CDR3 spans 15 amino acids. The germline gives CDR1 MGHDK, CDR2 SYGVNS.

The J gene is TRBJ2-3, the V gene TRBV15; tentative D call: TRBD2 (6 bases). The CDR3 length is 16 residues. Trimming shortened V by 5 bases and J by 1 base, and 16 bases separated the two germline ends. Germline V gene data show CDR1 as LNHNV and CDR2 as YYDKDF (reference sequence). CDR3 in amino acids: CATSEGSSARTDTQYF. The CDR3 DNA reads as TGTGCCACCAGCGAGGGTTCTAGCGCCCGCACAGATACGCAGTATTTT.

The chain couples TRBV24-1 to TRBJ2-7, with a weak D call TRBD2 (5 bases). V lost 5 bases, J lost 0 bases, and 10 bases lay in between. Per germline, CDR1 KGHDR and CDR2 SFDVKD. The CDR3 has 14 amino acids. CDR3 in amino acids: CATSVQRSSYEQYF. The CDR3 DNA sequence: TGTGCCACCAGTGTCCAGCGGAGCTCCTACGAGCAGTACTTC.

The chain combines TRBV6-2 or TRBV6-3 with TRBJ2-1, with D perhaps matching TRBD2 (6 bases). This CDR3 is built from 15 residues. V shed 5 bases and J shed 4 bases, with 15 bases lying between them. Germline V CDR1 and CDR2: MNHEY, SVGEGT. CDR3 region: CASSPLSGAYNEQFF. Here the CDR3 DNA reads TGTGCCAGCAGTCCTCTGTCGGGAGCTTACAATGAGCAGTTCTTC.